The entry below describes one TCR beta chain. The antigen is not known. A much larger clone is a single base away; this may be a read error. The data derive from a study of T cells in Graves' hyperthyroidism and ophthalmopathy. Background on the study: Blood from the periphery was taken at initial diagnosis, before any treatment.

The TCR beta CDR3 regions underwent amplification using RNA transcripts as the source. First-round RT-PCR with HTBI primers amplified the TCR CDR3 region. TCRdb re-called the multiplex PCR reads through MiXCR, storing one row per CDR3 protein. The sample contains about 840,000 distinct CDR3 sequences, over 35% of which appear only once. Germline V CDR1 and CDR2: DFQATT, SNEGSKA (reference sequence). Trimming left V 3 bases short and J 6 bases short, with 8 bases between. The CDR3 spans 11 residues. Findings of the study overall: Classification by a 13 V-J model distinguished ophthalmopathy from stable hyperthyroidism.

A lack of ophthalmopathy progression within 18 months defined stable Graves' hyperthyroidism. It was uncontrolled infection, other autoimmune disease, pregnancy or lactation that excluded patients. The J gene is TRBJ1-1, the V gene TRBV20-1; D ambiguous. Material for sequencing was blood. The TCR comes from a man aged 18 to 29 with Graves' hyperthyroidism. The CDR3 loop reads CSARPVPEAFF. Written as DNA, the CDR3 is TGCAGTGCTAGGCCAGTGCCTGAAGCTTTCTTT.